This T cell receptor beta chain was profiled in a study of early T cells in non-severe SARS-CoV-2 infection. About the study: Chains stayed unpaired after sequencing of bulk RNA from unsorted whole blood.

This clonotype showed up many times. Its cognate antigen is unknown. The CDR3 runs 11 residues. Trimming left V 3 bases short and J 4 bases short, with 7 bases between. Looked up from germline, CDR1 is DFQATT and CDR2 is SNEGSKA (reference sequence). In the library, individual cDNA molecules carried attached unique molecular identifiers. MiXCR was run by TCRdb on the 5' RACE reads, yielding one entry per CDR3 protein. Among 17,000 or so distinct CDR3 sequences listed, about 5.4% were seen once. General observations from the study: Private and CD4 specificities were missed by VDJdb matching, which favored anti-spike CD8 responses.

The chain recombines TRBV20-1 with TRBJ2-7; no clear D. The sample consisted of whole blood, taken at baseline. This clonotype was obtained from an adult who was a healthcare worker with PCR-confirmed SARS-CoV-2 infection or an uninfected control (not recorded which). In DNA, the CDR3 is TGCAGTGCTAGTTCCTTATACGAGCAGTACTTC. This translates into CSASSLYEQYF.